The 5 T cell receptor beta chains reported below all come from one sample, sequenced in a study of T cell responses to AZD1222 COVID-19 vaccine. Clones were sequenced by immunoSEQ multiplex PCR, and TCRdb holds only the in-frame ones, with some missing. Here the sample spans 150,000 to 200,000 clones, over 75% being singletons. This sample comprised peripheral blood, obtained 28 days after the second AZD1222 dose. The receptors were gathered from an adult who received the AZD1222 COVID-19 vaccine.

This clone was found many times. V and J are TRBV30 and TRBJ1-2; D gene unclear. Trimming stripped 0 bases from V and 7 bases from J, with 12 bases between. Germline CDR1 and CDR2: GTSNPN and SVGIG (reference sequence). The CDR3 is 13 residues long. DNA of the CDR3: TGTGCCTGGAGTGTACCCCCTCCGGTTGGCTACACCTTC. This sequence encodes CAWSVPPPVGYTF.

This clone was counted a few times. Other DNA sequences in this sample translate to the same CDR3. V and J are TRBV6-5 and TRBJ1-2, with D possibly being TRBD1 (5 bases). The CDR3 sequence is 13 residues long. Trimming shortened V by 6 bases and J by 2 bases, and 10 bases separated the two germline ends. Germline loops: CDR1 MNHEY, CDR2 SVGAGI. CDR3 residues: CASRRDRNYGYTF. Written as DNA, the CDR3 is TGTGCCAGCAGACGAGACAGAAACTATGGCTACACCTTC.

This chain links TRBV30 with TRBJ1-1; D remains ambiguous. Germline CDR1 is GTSNPN and CDR2 is SVGIG (reference sequence). With 8 bases removed from V and 0 bases from J, the gap between germline ends came to 16 bases. CDR3 length equals 14 residues. The CDR3 region is CAVLGSLMNTEAFF. The CDR3 DNA reads as TGTGCCGTGTTGGGTTCACTTATGAACACTGAAGCTTTCTTT.

The rearrangement uses TRBV29-1 and TRBJ1-1; tentatively, D is TRBD1 (6 bases). V was shortened by 8 bases and J by 1 base, with 14 bases between the two germline ends. CDR1 is SQVTM and CDR2 is ANQGSEA in the germline V gene. CDR3 length: 13 residues. The chain's CDR3 is CSTGMGANTEAFF. DNA for the CDR3: TGCAGCACCGGCATGGGGGCGAACACTGAAGCTTTCTTT.

The CDR3 loop reads CAWSLQDNQPQHF. In nucleotides, the CDR3 is TGTGCCTGGAGTCTACAGGACAATCAGCCCCAGCATTTT. The rearrangement links TRBV30 to TRBJ1-5, with a possible D match to TRBD1 (5 bases). Trimming took off 2 bases at V and 3 bases at J, with 8 bases between the two ends. Germline assignment: CDR1 GTSNPN and CDR2 SVGIG (reference sequence). The CDR3 extends over 13 amino acids. The full variable domain, its missing parts supplied by reference TRBV30 and TRBJ1-5, is SQTIHQWPATLVQPVGSPLSLECTVEGTSNPNLYWYRQAAGRGLQLLFYSVGIGQISSEVPQNLSASRPQDRQFILSSKKLLLSDSGFYLCAWSLQDNQPQHFGDGTRLSIL.